Described below is a single TCR beta chain sequence and its context. The sample comes from a study of blood T cell repertoires in COVID-19. The overall study: In each case, the material was cDNA or gDNA derived from T cells, B-cell-depleted T cells, or PBMCs.

In the original workflow: Estimation of nucleated cell counts relied on the amplification of reference gene primers. TCRdb's table, derived via immunoSEQ multiplex PCR, lists solely in-frame clones and lacks some. Clone size and V and J calls were adopted from that table, with D and trimming inferred from the DNA. The table has about 280,000 clones, 88% seen once; the top ten hold about 8.6%. Trimming removed 5 bases from V and 1 base from J; junction bases left unmatched: 4. Germline lookup yields CDR1 WSHSY and CDR2 SAAADI. This CDR3 region has 15 residues. This TCR was sampled from a man younger than 30 with active or convalescent COVID-19. The source material was peripheral blood. The gene calls are TRBV10-2 and TRBJ1-2; 10 bases match TRBD1. CDR3 nucleotides: TGCGCCAGCAGTCCTCGGACAGGGGGTAACTATGGCTACACCTTC. The encoded protein is CASSPRTGGNYGYTF.